The 28 T cell receptor beta chains reported below all come from one sample, sequenced in a study of blood T cells in healthy people across ages. Combining a sample-barcoded 5' primer with a J-beta primer mix, a second PCR ran for roughly 7 to 12 cycles. TCRdb independently ran MiXCR on the 5' RACE reads; one entry per CDR3 protein. The data contain about 780,000 distinct CDR3 sequences, roughly 24% of them seen just once; the ten biggest clones take up 2.5% to 3.5%. The sample was also linked to a second study, of T cells of mothers and their children.

The specimen was blood. These receptors originate from a boy between 5 and 17 years old in good health.

The chain couples TRBV3-1 to TRBJ2-2; unclear D gene. Germline values: CDR1 LGHDT, CDR2 YNNKEL (reference sequence). Trimming pared 6 bases from V and 8 bases from J, leaving 13 bases between. The CDR3 consists of 13 residues. The CDR3 DNA reads as TGTGCCAGCAGTCCATCAAATGATGGGGAGCTGTTTTTT. It codes for CASSPSNDGELFF.

V gene TRBV30 combines with J gene TRBJ2-5; 8 bases align to TRBD2. CDR1 and CDR2 (germline): GTSNPN, SVGIG (reference sequence). V shed 6 bases and J 2 bases; nucleotides not matched to a gene: 8. This CDR3 is built from 14 residues. The CDR3, as DNA: TGTGCCTGCACAAAAGCGGGGGCTCAAGAGACCCAGTACTTC. Protein sequence: CACTKAGAQETQYF.

This clonotype was picked up a small number of times. V and J are TRBV5-1 and TRBJ1-4; 7 positions agree with TRBD1. The length of the CDR3 is 15 residues. CDR1 SGHRS and CDR2 YFSETQ come from the germline V gene. Trimming took 4 bases from V and 7 from J; bases not matched to a gene: 10. CDR3 sequence (DNA): TGCGCCAGCAGCCCGGACACAGGGGCGGGTGAAAAACTGTTTTTT. Protein product: CASSPDTGAGEKLFF.

This rearrangement joins TRBV20-1 to TRBJ2-5, with TRBD2 matching 9 bases. J lost 5 bases, V lost 6 bases, and 13 bases had no gene match. The CDR3 runs 15 residues. Germline-derived CDR1 and CDR2 are DFQATT and SNEGSKA (reference sequence). The CDR3 loop reads CSAASERGAWETQYF. CDR3 coding DNA: TGCAGTGCCGCAAGCGAGCGGGGGGCATGGGAGACCCAGTACTTC.

This clonotype was observed a few times. The genes are TRBV10-3 and TRBJ2-2; TRBD2 agrees at 8 bases. CDR3 size: 16 residues. CDR1 and CDR2 from the germline V gene are ENHRY and SYGVKD. CDR3 bases: TGTGCATCGGCAGCGGGGGAATTACCTAACACCGGGGAGCTGTTTTTT. It encodes CASAAGELPNTGELFF.

This clonotype has more than one count but fewer than ten. This chain connects TRBV2 to TRBJ2-5, with 7 bases aligning to TRBD2. The end of the DNA aligns better with TRBJ2-1, so the J call may be wrong. CDR1 is SNHLY and CDR2 is FYNNEI in the germline V gene. The CDR3 sequence is 14 residues long. As DNA, the CDR3 is TGTGCCAGCCTTAGGACTAGTTATTCGAATGAGCAGTTCTTC. Translation: CASLRTSYSNEQFF.

This clonotype was observed a few times. V and J are TRBV20-1 and TRBJ2-5; unclear D gene. CDR1 and CDR2 from the germline V gene are DFQATT and SNEGSKA (reference sequence). The CDR3 sequence is 13 residues long. The V and J ends lost 0 bases and 0 bases respectively, with 5 bases between them. The CDR3 spells CSARDVDQETQYF. CDR3 in DNA: TGCAGTGCTAGAGACGTAGACCAAGAGACCCAGTACTTC.

The chain recombines TRBV28 with TRBJ1-5; D is possibly TRBD1 (5 bases). The CDR3 sequence is 14 residues long. The germline V gene has CDR1 MDHEN and CDR2 SYDVKM. Trimming took off 5 bases at V and 3 bases at J, with 11 bases between the two ends. The CDR3 DNA reads TGTGCCAGCAGTCTGCCGGGGACCAATCAGCCCCAGCATTTT. Encoded protein: CASSLPGTNQPQHF.

In its sample, this clonotype was seen a few times. The CDR3 spells CASSPTGGTGAHEQFF. The CDR3 coding sequence is TGTGCCAGCAGCCCCACTGGCGGGACAGGGGCTCATGAGCAGTTCTTC. The chain combines TRBV27 with TRBJ2-5, with TRBD1 matching 10 bases. The DNA matches TRBJ2-1 better at its end, which makes the J call doubtful. Germline V CDR1 and CDR2: MNHEY, SMNVEV (reference sequence). The CDR3 runs to 16 residues.

This clonotype was counted between two and nine times. The V call is TRBV12-3 or TRBV12-4, the J call TRBJ2-1; a possible D gene is TRBD2 (7 bases). The CDR3 loop spans 16 amino acids. V shed 3 bases and J shed 4 bases, with 16 bases lying between them. Here the CDR3 reads CASSFLGGGLYNEQFF. Here the CDR3 DNA reads TGTGCCAGCAGTTTCCTGGGGGGGGGCTTATACAATGAGCAGTTCTTC.

This clonotype has a handful of counts. The V gene is TRBV20-1, the J gene TRBJ2-4, with D tentatively TRBD2 (5 bases). CDR1 is DFQATT and CDR2 is SNEGSKA in the germline V gene (reference sequence). V lost 2 bases and J 2 bases, leaving 22 bases between the germline ends. The CDR3 is 18 residues long. The CDR3 spells CSARPPSGSIGSKNIQYF. Written as DNA, the CDR3 is TGCAGTGCTAGACCTCCCTCGGGGTCGATCGGGTCCAAAAACATTCAGTACTTC.

J is TRBJ2-5 and V is TRBV5-1; D is unclear. V was trimmed by 7 bases and J by 5 bases, leaving 15 bases between them. The CDR3 extends over 13 amino acids. Germline lookup yields CDR1 SGHRS and CDR2 YFSETQ. CDR3 amino acids: CASFVAVGETQYF. CDR3 DNA: TGCGCCAGCTTTGTCGCGGTGGGGGAGACCCAGTACTTC.

This rearrangement joins TRBV6-5 to TRBJ1-2; D unresolved. Germline CDR1 is MNHEY and CDR2 is SVGAGI. The CDR3 sequence is 13 residues long. Trimming took off 6 bases at V and 4 bases at J, with 12 bases between the two ends. This CDR3 is CASRPTVVYGYTF. The CDR3 DNA sequence: TGTGCCAGCAGGCCTACAGTAGTCTATGGCTACACCTTC.

This clonotype was recorded a few times. V and J are TRBV5-1 and TRBJ1-2, with TRBD1 matching over 8 bases. J was trimmed by 10 bases and V by 3 bases; bases with no gene match: 5. Germline CDR1 reads SGHRS; CDR2 reads YFSETQ. CDR3 length: 12 residues. The CDR3 DNA sequence: TGCGCCAGCAGCTCGGACAGGGCTTCCTACACCTTC. Translating it yields CASSSDRASYTF.

This clonotype was detected a few times. The chain combines TRBV30 with TRBJ1-6; no clear D gene. In germline, CDR1 is GTSNPN, CDR2 SVGIG (reference sequence). The V end was cut by 6 bases, the J end by 7 bases, with 19 bases between. This CDR3 is 15 amino acids long. The chain's CDR3 is CACPTWAARNSPLHF. The CDR3 region has the DNA TGTGCCTGCCCTACCTGGGCAGCAAGAAATTCACCCCTCCACTTT.

V usage is TRBV5-4 and J usage is TRBJ2-5, with TRBD2 identical over 7 bases. CDR3 length equals 16 residues. Per germline, CDR1 SGHNT and CDR2 YYREEE (reference sequence). Trimming took 0 bases from V and 5 from J; bases not matched to a gene: 10. The CDR3 region is CASSLEPGAGRETQYF. Here the CDR3 DNA reads TGTGCCAGCAGCTTGGAGCCGGGAGCCGGGAGGGAGACCCAGTACTTC.

The chain has TRBV9 and TRBJ2-7; 7 bases map to TRBD1. The DNA end lines up better with TRBJ2-1; the J call may be wrong. The CDR3 covers 13 residues. The V gene's germline CDR1 is SGDLS and CDR2 YYNGEE. The CDR3 protein is CASSANTGEEQFF. The CDR3 coding sequence is TGTGCCAGCAGCGCCAATACAGGGGAAGAGCAGTTCTTC.

This clonotype was picked up one time. The V and J genes are TRBV5-4 and TRBJ1-1; no clear D gene. The V end was cut by 1 base, the J end by 3 bases, with 10 bases between. The CDR3 runs to 14 residues. Germline-derived CDR1 and CDR2 are SGHNT and YYREEE (reference sequence). CDR3: CASSLNLGDTEAFF. The CDR3 DNA reads TGTGCCAGCAGCTTGAATCTCGGAGACACTGAAGCTTTCTTT.

This clonotype occurred a few times. Here the CDR3 reads CASSYSIAGANVLTF. The CDR3 DNA sequence: TGTGCCAGCAGTTACTCGATTGCTGGGGCCAACGTCCTGACTTTC. The chain joins TRBV6-6 to TRBJ2-6; no definite D call. This CDR3 is 15 amino acids long. Germline-derived CDR1 and CDR2 are MNHNY and SVGAGI (reference sequence). Trimming removed 0 bases from V and 2 bases from J, with 5 bases in between.

V and J are TRBV3-1 and TRBJ2-5; the D call may be TRBD1 or TRBD2 (5 bases each). This CDR3 has 16 residues. The germline V and J ends were trimmed by 3 bases and 2 bases, with 16 bases remaining between them. Per the germline V gene, CDR1 is LGHDT and CDR2 is YNNKEL (reference sequence). The CDR3 DNA is TGTGCCAGCAGCCAGATGTCCCCGGGGCGGCAAGAGACCCAGTACTTC. It encodes CASSQMSPGRQETQYF.

This clonotype has more than one count but fewer than ten. The rearrangement joins TRBV9 to TRBJ2-1; tentative D call: TRBD2 (6 bases). Germline CDR1 and CDR2: SGDLS and YYNGEE. The CDR3 extends over 16 amino acids. V was trimmed by 4 bases and J by 6 bases, leaving 20 bases between them. The CDR3 region has the DNA TGTGCCAGCAGCCCTCGGGGGTCCGACATAATCAATGAGCAGTTCTTC. Translated: CASSPRGSDIINEQFF. Together with reference TRBV9 and TRBJ2-1, the CDR3 gives the full variable domain: DSGVTQTPKHLITATGQRVTLRCSPRSGDLSVYWYQQSLDQGLQFLIQYYNGEERAKGNILERFSAQQFPDLHSELNLSSLELGDSALYFCASSPRGSDIINEQFFGPGTRLTVL.

The rearrangement joins TRBV4-1 to TRBJ2-5; possibly TRBD2 for D (5 bases). This CDR3 contains 15 residues. Trimming removed 2 bases from V and 2 bases from J, with 12 bases in between. CDR1 is MGHRA and CDR2 is YSYEKL in the germline V gene. This CDR3 is CASSQPDRLQETQYF. CDR3 DNA: TGCGCCAGCAGCCAACCAGATAGACTACAAGAGACCCAGTACTTC.

The chain couples TRBV5-1 to TRBJ2-2; a possible D gene is TRBD1 (6 bases). This CDR3 is built from 16 residues. The V gene's germline CDR1 is SGHRS and CDR2 YFSETQ. Trimming shortened V by 5 bases and J by 4 bases, and 18 bases separated the two germline ends. CDR3 nucleotides: TGCGCCAGCAGGTCCTCAGGGGTCGGGTTCACCGGGGAGCTGTTTTTT. Its translation: CASRSSGVGFTGELFF.

This clonotype was seen more than once but under ten times. The CDR3 spells CASGLGRQSPTNEKLFF. For the CDR3, the DNA is TGTGCCAGCGGGTTAGGTCGGCAGAGTCCAACTAATGAAAAACTGTTTTTT. V gene TRBV28 combines with J gene TRBJ1-4; no firm D call. Germline V gene lookup returns CDR1 MDHEN and CDR2 SYDVKM. Trimming removed 8 bases at V and 0 bases at J, with 19 bases between. The CDR3 totals 17 residues.

This clonotype was found many times. The chain has TRBV9 and TRBJ2-1, with 7 bases aligning to TRBD1. Trimming took 4 bases from V and 2 from J; bases not matched to a gene: 6. Germline V gene data show CDR1 as SGDLS and CDR2 as YYNGEE. CDR3 length equals 15 residues. The CDR3: CASSPRDRTYNEQFF. The CDR3 coding sequence is TGTGCCAGCAGCCCGAGGGACAGAACCTACAATGAGCAGTTCTTC.

In this sample, this clonotype turned up a few times. The chain carries TRBV2 and TRBJ2-7; no reliable D call. Trimming removed 7 bases from V and 0 bases from J, with 10 bases in between. The CDR3 totals 13 residues. From germline, CDR1 is SNHLY and CDR2 FYNNEI. This CDR3 is CASKGYISYEQYF. The DNA for the CDR3 is TGTGCCAGCAAAGGTTATATCTCCTACGAGCAGTACTTC.

V is TRBV10-3 and J is TRBJ1-2; D possibly corresponds to TRBD1 (5 bases). CDR3 length: 15 residues. The V end lost 2 bases, the J end lost 8 bases, and 18 bases lay between the germline ends. CDR1 is ENHRY, CDR2 SYGVKD, per germline. The DNA for the CDR3 is TGTGCCATCAGTGAGGGGGGAGTCCGATTTGGGGGCTACACCTTC. Translated: CAISEGGVRFGGYTF.

This chain links TRBV5-1 with TRBJ2-5, with no clear D. The CDR3 runs 17 residues. Per the germline V gene, CDR1 is SGHRS and CDR2 is YFSETQ. The V gene lost 0 bases and the J gene lost 1 base, with 16 bases spanning the gap. The CDR3 sequence is CASSLVSPGNRQETQYF. The CDR3 DNA follows: TGCGCCAGCAGCTTGGTTTCTCCAGGTAACCGCCAAGAGACCCAGTACTTC.